The clone carrying this T cell receptor (beta chain) was recorded many times. V lost 5 bases to trimming and J lost 6 bases, with 12 bases between them. The CDR3 covers 13 residues. Constant-segment primers and 5'RACE yielded cDNA libraries for TCR alpha and TCR beta, each carrying sample barcodes and UMIs. MiXCR, run by TCRdb on the 5' RACE reads, gives a single entry per CDR3 protein. The table includes over 150,000 distinct CDR3 sequences, roughly 18% detected once. This sample stems from a study of T-cell memory formation after mild COVID-19. At the level of the study: TCR clusters were mostly donor specific.

This chain links TRBV12-3 or TRBV12-4 with TRBJ2-3, with D perhaps being TRBD1 or TRBD2 (5 bases each). Sequenced sample: PBMCs or a T cell subset sorted from them (not recorded which). This sequence was found in a man aged 18 to 30 who had mild COVID-19 (a few samples of this study predate the infection). Cell type and time point are not known. The CDR3 nucleotides read TGTGCCAGCAGTCGGGACGGAAGGGATACGCAGTATTTT. This sequence encodes CASSRDGRDTQYF.